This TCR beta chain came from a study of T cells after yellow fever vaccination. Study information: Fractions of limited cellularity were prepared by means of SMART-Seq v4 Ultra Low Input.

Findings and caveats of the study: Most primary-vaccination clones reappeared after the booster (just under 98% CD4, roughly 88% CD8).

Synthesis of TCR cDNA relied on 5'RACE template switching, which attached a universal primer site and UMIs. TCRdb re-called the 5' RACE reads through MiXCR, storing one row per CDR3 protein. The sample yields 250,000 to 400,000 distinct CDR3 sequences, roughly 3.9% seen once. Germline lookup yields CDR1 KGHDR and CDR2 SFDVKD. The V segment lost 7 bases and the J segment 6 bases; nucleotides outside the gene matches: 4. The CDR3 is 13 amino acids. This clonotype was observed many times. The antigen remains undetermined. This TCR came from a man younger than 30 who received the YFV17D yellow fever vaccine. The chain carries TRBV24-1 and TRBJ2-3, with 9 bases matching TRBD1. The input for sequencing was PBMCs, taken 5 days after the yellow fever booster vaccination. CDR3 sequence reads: CATRGQGRDTQYF. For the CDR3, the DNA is TGTGCCACCAGGGGACAGGGCAGGGATACGCAGTATTTT.